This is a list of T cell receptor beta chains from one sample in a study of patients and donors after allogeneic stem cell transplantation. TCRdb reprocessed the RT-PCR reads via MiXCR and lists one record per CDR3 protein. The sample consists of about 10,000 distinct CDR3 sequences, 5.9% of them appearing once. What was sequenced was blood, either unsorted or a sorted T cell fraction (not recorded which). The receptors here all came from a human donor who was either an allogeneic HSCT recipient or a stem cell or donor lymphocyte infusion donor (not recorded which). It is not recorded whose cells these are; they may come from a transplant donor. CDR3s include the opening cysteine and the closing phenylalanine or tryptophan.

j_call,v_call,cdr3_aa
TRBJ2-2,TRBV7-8,CASSLELGRELFF
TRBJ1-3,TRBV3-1,CASSPRGAAGNTIYF
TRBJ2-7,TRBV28,CASSLSLAGTYEQYF
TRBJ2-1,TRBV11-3,CASSLSAVSYNEQFF
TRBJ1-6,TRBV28,CASSFDYDRSPLHF
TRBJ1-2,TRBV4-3,CASSQEGFAYAGYTF
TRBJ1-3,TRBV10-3,CAISEAIQASSGNTIYF
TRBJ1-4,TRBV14,CASSQVGTEEKLFF
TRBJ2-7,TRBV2,CASTPPLRGGEQYF
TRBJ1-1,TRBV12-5,CASVWYGGAEAFF
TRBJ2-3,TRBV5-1,CASSSGTGQDTQYF
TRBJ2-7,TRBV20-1,CSALAGGPAYEQYF
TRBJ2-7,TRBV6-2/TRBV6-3,CASSYKLADRYEQYF
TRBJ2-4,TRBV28,CASSSGQVAKNIQYF
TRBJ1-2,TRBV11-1,CASSKNGQLRYGYTF
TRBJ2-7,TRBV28,CASSRPLGLADSYEQYF
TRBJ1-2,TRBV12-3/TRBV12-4,CASRHTGRGTGIPYGYTF
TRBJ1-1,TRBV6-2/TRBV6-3,CASKEAGGGTEAFF
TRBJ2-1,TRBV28,CASSLSSLYNEQFF
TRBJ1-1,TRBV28,CASSFDVTSHEAFF
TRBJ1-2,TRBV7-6,CASSLEGGGYGYTF
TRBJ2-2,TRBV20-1,CSATGLAGSGELFF
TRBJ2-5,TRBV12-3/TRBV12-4,CASSSTPPTQYF
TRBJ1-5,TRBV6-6,CASSQRMDRGNQPQHF
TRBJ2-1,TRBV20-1,CSAGLAGGSNEQFF
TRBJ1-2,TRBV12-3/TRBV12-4,CASSPRTGSYGYTF
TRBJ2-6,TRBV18,CASSPPEANVLTF
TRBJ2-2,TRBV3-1,CASSQGNRNTGELFF
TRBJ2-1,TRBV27,CASSRLGLVEQFF
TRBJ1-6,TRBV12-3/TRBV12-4,CASRLNGAGENSPLHF
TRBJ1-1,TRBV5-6,CASSLGSQQRIF
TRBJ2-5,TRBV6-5,CASSYRWAMGTQYF
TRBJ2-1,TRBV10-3,CAISESHPPVGNEQFF
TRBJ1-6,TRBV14,CASSPRLNSPLHF
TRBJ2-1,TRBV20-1,CSASRGLAGGRNYNEQFF
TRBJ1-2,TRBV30,CASTGLDYGYTF
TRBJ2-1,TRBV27,CASSHPPGGYNEQFF
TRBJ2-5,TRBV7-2,CASSRRGRQETQYF